This TCR beta chain was sequenced for a study of Graves' ophthalmopathy and Graves' hyperthyroidism (dated by TCRdb to 2016 to 2018). Background for the entire study: Peripheral blood was collected before any treatment was given, at the time of initial diagnosis. The study used TCR beta repertoire signatures to distinguish Graves' ophthalmopathy from Graves' hyperthyroidism and to predict progression to ophthalmopathy. In total, 135 blood samples were TCR-sequenced: some 43 ophthalmopathy, about 75 hyperthyroidism and about 17 hyperthyroidism-to-ophthalmopathy patients. A discovery set of 100 patients (about 45 ophthalmopathy, just over 55 stable hyperthyroidism) was enrolled to explore V-J signatures distinguishing ophthalmopathy from hyperthyroidism. The independent validation cohort included approximately 19 hyperthyroidism patients plus 17 patients who later progressed from hyperthyroidism to ophthalmopathy. In six hyperthyroidism patients, T-cell repertoires of thyroid tissue and blood were compared. Following sampling, methimazole starting at 30 mg daily was administered to hyperthyroidism patients, and high-dose intravenous methylprednisolone was administered to ophthalmopathy patients. The 100 discovery patients were divided at random into training and test sets in a 7:3 ratio.

Patients with ophthalmopathy had moderately to severely active disease, with a Clinical Activity Score of 3 or more, a NOSPECS grade of 4 or more, and a disease duration of less than 3 months. Patients with other autoimmune diseases, uncontrolled infections, pregnancy or lactation were excluded. Diagnosis was based on clinical symptoms, serum thyroxine, TRAb, thyroid ultrasound and orbital computed tomography. Ficoll-Paque density gradient centrifugation was used to isolate PBMCs from 10 ml of fresh peripheral blood. Total RNA was extracted with Trizol reagent and quality-checked on an Agilent 2100 Bioanalyzer. Results the study describes overall, beyond this receptor: In validation, the model predicted ophthalmopathy progression with 55% to 71% sensitivity and roughly 72% specificity; 12 predicted patients were CT-confirmed with GO in a median of 6.5 months. In cross-validation, the 13-signature model distinguished ophthalmopathy from stable hyperthyroidism with around 90% sensitivity and roughly 84% specificity, while in the test set the corresponding values were 80% and 75%. Most expanded thyroid clonotypes with a frequency above 0.001 also appeared in blood, which suggests that blood repertoires may reflect the immune response in the thyroid. Sample size was not statistically predetermined, and group allocation was not concealed from the investigators.

Details on this clonotype: No antigen is known for it. Qualities for individual bases were not recorded, and no much larger clone is one base off.

TCR beta CDR3 regions were amplified from RNA transcripts for repertoire sequencing. The first round of RT-PCR was done with HTBI primers and the Qiagen OneStep RT-PCR kit, and was followed by a second round of multiplex PCR, then size selection and purification. Sequencing of the libraries was carried out on an Illumina HiSeq2000 in paired-end mode with 100 bp reads. For the original study's pipeline: SOAPnuke was used to process the reads, removing any read that contained adapters or uncalled bases, had a mean Phred below 15, or lacked an exact match to the constant primer or identifier. High-quality paired reads were merged with COPE v1.2.5. Unique nucleotide sequences were defined as clonotypes and aligned to IMGT TRB V, D and J references using MiTCR v1.1. Analysis was restricted to V-J combinations with a frequency above 0.0001, which covered approximately 99% of repertoires. For each V-J combination, a TCR clonal expansion and chaos score was defined as F50 clonal expansion divided by the chaos observed in the TCRdist matrix. Welch's t-statistics and random forest were used to reduce the features to 10 to 15 V-J combinations, which were then used as input to a naive Bayes classifier. The similarity between thyroid and blood repertoires was quantified using the Morisita-Horn index. The public sequencing data were trimmed at Q25 with fastp and processed into clonotypes with MiXCR by TCRdb, which kept only in-frame beta chains. Entries are consolidated by CDR3 protein sequence, retaining the most common genes and DNA. TCRdb assigned the V and J calls; the authors' analysis was not used. The sample table lists about 150,000 distinct CDR3 sequences, less than 45% of them with a count of one. The ten biggest clones cover roughly 6% of the sample.

Material for sequencing was peripheral blood. The origin of this receptor is a woman between 40 and 50 years old with Graves' ophthalmopathy. Donor details come from another sample of the same person, matched by shared clones.

At the DNA level, the sequence is TGTGCCAGCAGTTCTAGCGGGAATTGGGAGACCCAGTACTTC. Its translation is CASSSSGNWETQYF. The sequence links TRBV28 to TRBJ2-5; the junction holds 9 bases that match TRBD2. Taken from cysteine to phenylalanine, the CDR3 has 14 residues. Kept here is only the CDR3 DNA, which spans 42 bases and is read in frame from base 1. The junction shows trimming of 4 bases on V and 5 bases on J, and the gene matches do not reach 5 bases of it. CDR1 and CDR2 are drawn from the germline V gene: MDHEN, SYDVKM.